Detailed here is one T cell receptor beta chain. This specimen comes from a study of PD-L1 blockade in urothelial cancer. The data were produced by immunoSEQ multiplex PCR, yet TCRdb's version contains in-frame clones alone and is incomplete. Found here are 100,000 to 150,000 clones, roughly 84% of them singletons; the top ten hold 2.5% to 3.5%. The time point was: pretreatment peripheral blood. This CDR3 has 16 amino acids. Germline loops: CDR1 LNHDA, CDR2 SQIVND (reference sequence). The V gene end was trimmed by 3 bases and the J gene end by 0 bases; junction bases not matched to a gene: 2. The chain recombines TRBV19 with TRBJ2-1; 10 bases align to TRBD1. The clonotype originates from a man between 45 and 60 years old with urothelial cancer. Sequenced here: PBMCs, sampled around atezolizumab (anti-PD-L1) treatment. The DNA of the CDR3 is TGTGCCAGTAGTATGGACAGGGGGAGCTCCTACAATGAGCAGTTCTTC. This gives the protein CASSMDRGSSYNEQFF.